One TCR beta chain is described in this entry. Its specificity is not known. The CDR3 runs 14 residues. V lost 0 bases, J lost 2 bases, and 6 bases lay in between. Germline-derived CDR1 and CDR2 are LGHNA and YNFKEQ. This sample is drawn from a study of identical twins. General study points: The more abundant beta clonotypes in cord blood had fewer insertions, and memory repertoires did not show this.

Healthy Caucasians alone served as donors. Template switching (which added a universal primer site) was used, and cDNA carried unique molecular identifiers. TCRdb processed the 5' RACE reads anew with MiXCR; each CDR3 protein has one entry. This table holds 1.5 million to 2 million distinct CDR3 sequences, more than 30% found once. Sequencing was carried out using cord blood. V gene TRBV4-2 combines with J gene TRBJ2-3; D is unclear. The sequence derives from a newborn girl in good health. CDR3 residues: CASSQEGNTDTQYF. CDR3 DNA sequence: TGTGCCAGCAGCCAAGAAGGTAACACAGATACGCAGTATTTT.